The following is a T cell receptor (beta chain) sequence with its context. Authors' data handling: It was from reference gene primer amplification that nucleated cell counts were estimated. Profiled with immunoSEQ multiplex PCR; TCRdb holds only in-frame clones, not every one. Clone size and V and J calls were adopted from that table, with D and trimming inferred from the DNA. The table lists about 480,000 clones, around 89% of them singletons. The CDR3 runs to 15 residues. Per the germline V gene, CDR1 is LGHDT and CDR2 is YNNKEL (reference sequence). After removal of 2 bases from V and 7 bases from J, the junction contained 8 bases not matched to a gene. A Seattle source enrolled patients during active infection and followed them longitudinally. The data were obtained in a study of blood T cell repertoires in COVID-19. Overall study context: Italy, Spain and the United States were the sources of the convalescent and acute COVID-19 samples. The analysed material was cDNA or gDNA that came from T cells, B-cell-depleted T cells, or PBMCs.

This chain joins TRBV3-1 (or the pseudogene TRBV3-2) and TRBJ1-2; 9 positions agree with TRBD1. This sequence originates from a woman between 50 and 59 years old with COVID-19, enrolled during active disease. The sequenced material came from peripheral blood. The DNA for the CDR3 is TGTGCCAGCAGCCAAAACGGACAGGGGACCTCTGGCTACACCTTC. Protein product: CASSQNGQGTSGYTF.